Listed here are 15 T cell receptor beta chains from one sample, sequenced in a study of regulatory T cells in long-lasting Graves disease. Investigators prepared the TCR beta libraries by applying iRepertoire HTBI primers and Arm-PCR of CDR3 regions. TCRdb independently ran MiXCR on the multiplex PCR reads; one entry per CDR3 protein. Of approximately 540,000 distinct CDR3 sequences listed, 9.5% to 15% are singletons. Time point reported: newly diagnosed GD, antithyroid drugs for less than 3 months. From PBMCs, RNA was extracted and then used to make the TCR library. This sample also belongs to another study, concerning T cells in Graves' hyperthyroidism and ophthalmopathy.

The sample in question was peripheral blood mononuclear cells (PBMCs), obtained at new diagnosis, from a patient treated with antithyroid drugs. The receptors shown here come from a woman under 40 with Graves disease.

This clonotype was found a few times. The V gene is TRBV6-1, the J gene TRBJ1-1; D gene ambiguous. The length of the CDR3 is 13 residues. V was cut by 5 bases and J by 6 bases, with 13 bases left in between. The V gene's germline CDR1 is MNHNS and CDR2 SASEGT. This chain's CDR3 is CASSPHCNSEAFF. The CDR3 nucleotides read TGTGCCAGCAGTCCGCATTGCAACTCTGAAGCTTTCTTT.

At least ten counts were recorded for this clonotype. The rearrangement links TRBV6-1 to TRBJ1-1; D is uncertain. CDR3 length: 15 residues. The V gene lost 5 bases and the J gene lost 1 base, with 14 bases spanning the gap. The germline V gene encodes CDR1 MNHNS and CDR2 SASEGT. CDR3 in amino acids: CASSPDPYRNTEAFF. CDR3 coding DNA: TGTGCCAGCAGTCCTGACCCTTATCGGAACACTGAAGCTTTCTTT.

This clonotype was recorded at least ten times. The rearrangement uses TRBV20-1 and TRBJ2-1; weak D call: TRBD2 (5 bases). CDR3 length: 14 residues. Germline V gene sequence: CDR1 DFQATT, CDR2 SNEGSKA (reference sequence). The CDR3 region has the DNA TGCAGGATTCGGGATGGATCCGGGAAAAATGAGCAGTTCTTC. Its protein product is CRIRDGSGKNEQFF.

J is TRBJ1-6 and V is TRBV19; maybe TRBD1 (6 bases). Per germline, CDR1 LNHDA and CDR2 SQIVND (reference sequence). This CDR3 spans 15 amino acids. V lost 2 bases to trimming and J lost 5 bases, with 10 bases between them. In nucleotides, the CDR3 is TGTGCCAGTAGTATAATGCAGGGGAATAATTCACCCCTCCACTTT. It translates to CASSIMQGNNSPLHF.

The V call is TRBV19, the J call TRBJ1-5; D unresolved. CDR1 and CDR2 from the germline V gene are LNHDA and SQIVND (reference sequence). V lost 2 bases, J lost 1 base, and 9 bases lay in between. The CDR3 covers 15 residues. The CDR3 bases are TGTGCCAGTAGTATAACGGGTATAAGCAATCAGCCCCAGCATTTT. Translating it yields CASSITGISNQPQHF.

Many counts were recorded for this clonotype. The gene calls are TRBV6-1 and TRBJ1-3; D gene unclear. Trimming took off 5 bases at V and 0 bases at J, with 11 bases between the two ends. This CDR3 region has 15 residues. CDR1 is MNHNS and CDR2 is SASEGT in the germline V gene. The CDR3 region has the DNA TGTGCCAGCAGTCAAAGAAGGATCTCTGGAAACACCATATATTTT. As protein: CASSQRRISGNTIYF.

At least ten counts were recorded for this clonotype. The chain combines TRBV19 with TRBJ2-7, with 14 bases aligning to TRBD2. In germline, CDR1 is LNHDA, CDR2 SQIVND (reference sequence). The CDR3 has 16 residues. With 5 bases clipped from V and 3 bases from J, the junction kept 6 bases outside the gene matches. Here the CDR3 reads CASSPKGTSGSYEQYF. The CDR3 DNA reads TGTGCCAGTAGTCCTAAAGGGACTAGCGGGAGCTACGAGCAGTACTTC. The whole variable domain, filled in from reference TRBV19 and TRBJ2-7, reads DGGITQSPKYLFRKEGQNVTLSCEQNLNHDAMYWYRQDPGQGLRLIYYSQIVNDFQKGDIAEGYSVSREKKESFPLTVTSAQKNPTAFYLCASSPKGTSGSYEQYFGPGTRLTVT.

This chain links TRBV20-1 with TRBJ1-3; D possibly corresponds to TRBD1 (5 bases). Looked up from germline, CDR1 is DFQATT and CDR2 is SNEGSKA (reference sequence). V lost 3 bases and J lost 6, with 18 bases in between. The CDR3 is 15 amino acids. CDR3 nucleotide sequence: TGCAGTGCTAGCCCTATCGAGGGGATCGCAAACACCATATATTTT. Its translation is CSASPIEGIANTIYF.

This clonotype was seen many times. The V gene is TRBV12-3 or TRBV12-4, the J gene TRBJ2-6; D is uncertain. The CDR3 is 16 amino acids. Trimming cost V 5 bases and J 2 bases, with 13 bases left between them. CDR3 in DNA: TGTGCCAGCAGTCGCCTTCCGGTCACTGGGGCCAACGTCCTGACTTTC. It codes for CASSRLPVTGANVLTF.

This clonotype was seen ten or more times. The CDR3 sequence is CASSSHTRRPNEQFF. The CDR3 nucleotides are TGTGCCAGCAGCTCTCACACTAGACGACCCAATGAGCAGTTCTTC. The chain carries TRBV11-3 and TRBJ2-1; TRBD2 might be the D (5 bases). Deletions cut 4 bases from V and 6 bases from J, with 16 bases between. The germline V gene encodes CDR1 SGHNT and CDR2 YENEEA. There are 15 residues in the CDR3.

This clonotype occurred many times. CDR3 nucleotides: TGTGCCAGCAGTAACCCGTTGTGGGGACGAGACGTGTATGAGCAGTACTTC. It translates to CASSNPLWGRDVYEQYF. The chain carries TRBV28 and TRBJ2-7; D might be TRBD1 or TRBD2, each matching 5 bases. Germline values: CDR1 MDHEN, CDR2 SYDVKM. The CDR3 loop spans 17 amino acids. V lost 5 bases and J lost 7, with 27 bases in between.

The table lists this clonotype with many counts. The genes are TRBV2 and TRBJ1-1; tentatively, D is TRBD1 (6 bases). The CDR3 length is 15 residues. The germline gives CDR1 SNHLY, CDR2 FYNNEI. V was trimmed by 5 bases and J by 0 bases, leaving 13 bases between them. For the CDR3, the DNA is TGTGCCAGCAGTAAATCCGGGACACTGAACACTGAAGCTTTCTTT. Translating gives CASSKSGTLNTEAFF.

Here the CDR3 reads CASSDPLEVADTQYF. The CDR3 nucleotides read TGCGCCAGCAGTGACCCTCTGGAGGTGGCAGATACGCAGTATTTT. This sequence joins TRBV10-1 and TRBJ2-3; a possible D gene is TRBD2 (5 bases). Germline V gene sequence: CDR1 WNHNN, CDR2 SYGVQD (reference sequence). Trimming shortened V by 3 bases and J by 4 bases, and 14 bases separated the two germline ends. The CDR3 is made up of 15 amino acids.

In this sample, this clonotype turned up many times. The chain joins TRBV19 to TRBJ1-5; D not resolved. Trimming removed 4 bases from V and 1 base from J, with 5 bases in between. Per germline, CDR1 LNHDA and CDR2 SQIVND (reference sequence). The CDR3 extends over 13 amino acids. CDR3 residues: CASSKQSNQPQHF. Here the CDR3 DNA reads TGTGCCAGTAGTAAACAGAGCAATCAGCCCCAGCATTTT. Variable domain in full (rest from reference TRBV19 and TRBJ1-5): DGGITQSPKYLFRKEGQNVTLSCEQNLNHDAMYWYRQDPGQGLRLIYYSQIVNDFQKGDIAEGYSVSREKKESFPLTVTSAQKNPTAFYLCASSKQSNQPQHFGDGTRLSIL.

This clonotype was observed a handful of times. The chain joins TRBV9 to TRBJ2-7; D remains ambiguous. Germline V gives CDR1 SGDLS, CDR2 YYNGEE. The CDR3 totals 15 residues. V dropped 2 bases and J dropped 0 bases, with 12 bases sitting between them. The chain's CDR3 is CASSVSPGGSYEQYF. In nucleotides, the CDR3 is TGTGCCAGCAGCGTGAGCCCTGGCGGCTCCTACGAGCAGTACTTC.